At least ten counts were recorded for the clone carrying this TCR beta chain. These data belong to a study of breast tumors, draining lymph nodes, adjacent tissues. TCRdb re-called the multiplex PCR reads with MiXCR, one entry per CDR3 protein. The table lists about 230,000 distinct CDR3 sequences, less than 40% of them singletons. Trimming at V came to 4 bases and at J to 6 bases, leaving 1 base not matched to a gene. Germline CDR1 MGHRA, CDR2 YSYEKL. This CDR3 spans 13 amino acids. Axillary draining lymph nodes of breast cancer patients supplied the node samples. V usage is TRBV4-1 and J usage is TRBJ2-1, with 9 nucleotides matching TRBD2. Sequencing was performed on axillary lymph node tissue. The receptor's source is a female donor with breast cancer. Some clones in this sample may be carry-over from other donors' samples. The chain's CDR3 is CASSRGRANEQFF. The CDR3 bases are TGCGCCAGCAGCCGCGGGAGGGCCAATGAGCAGTTCTTC.